A selection of T cell receptor beta chains follows, all from one sample in a study of shared clonotypes between healthy human individuals. Sequenced by immunoSEQ multiplex PCR; TCRdb stores in-frame clones only, minus some. The table records 1.6 million or so clones, roughly 95% of them present only once. Specimen: naive CD4+ T cells sorted from blood. The receptors here all came from a man aged 25 to 40 in good health. The CDR3 runs from the conserved cysteine through the conserved F or W. Each record gives: J gene, V gene, CDR3 length, D gene, clone size, CDR3 DNA, CDR3 protein. D genes are given only for firm matches. Some rows mark clone size as missing; the rest say once, few, many or name a class of expanded clone.

j_call: TRBJ1-4; v_call: TRBV19; cdr3_length: 14; d_call: -; clone_size: -; cdr3_nt: TGTGCCAGTAAAAAGGGGTTTCCTAATGAAAAACTGTTTTTT; cdr3_aa: CASKKGFPNEKLFF
j_call: TRBJ2-2; v_call: TRBV18; cdr3_length: 15; d_call: TRBD1; clone_size: -; cdr3_nt: TGTGCCAGCTCACCCTCATACAGGGGCCCCGGGGAGCTGTTTTTT; cdr3_aa: CASSPSYRGPGELFF
j_call: TRBJ2-5; v_call: TRBV5-4; cdr3_length: 14; d_call: TRBD2; clone_size: -; cdr3_nt: TGTGCCAGCTCTCCAGGCGGGAGGAGGGAGACCCAGTACTTC; cdr3_aa: CASSPGGRRETQYF
j_call: TRBJ2-7; v_call: TRBV28; cdr3_length: 14; d_call: -; clone_size: once; cdr3_nt: TGTGCCAGCAGTTTGCCAGGGGTACTCAACGAGCAGTACTTC; cdr3_aa: CASSLPGVLNEQYF
j_call: TRBJ2-3; v_call: TRBV5-1; cdr3_length: 13; d_call: -; clone_size: -; cdr3_nt: TGCGCCAGCGCGGAACCTAGCACAGATACGCAGTATTTT; cdr3_aa: CASAEPSTDTQYF
j_call: TRBJ2-5; v_call: TRBV5-1; cdr3_length: 13; d_call: -; clone_size: -; cdr3_nt: TGCGCCAGCTCCTCGACAGGTGAAGAGACCCAGTACTTC; cdr3_aa: CASSSTGEETQYF
j_call: TRBJ1-5; v_call: TRBV7-8; cdr3_length: 14; d_call: TRBD1; clone_size: -; cdr3_nt: TGTGCCAGCAGGGGGACAGGGTGGAATCAGCCCCAGCATTTT; cdr3_aa: CASRGTGWNQPQHF
j_call: TRBJ2-7; v_call: TRBV5-6; cdr3_length: 14; d_call: TRBD1; clone_size: -; cdr3_nt: TGTGCCAGCAGCGGCACAGGGGCGACCTACGAGCAGTACTTC; cdr3_aa: CASSGTGATYEQYF
j_call: TRBJ1-2; v_call: TRBV14; cdr3_length: 14; d_call: -; clone_size: -; cdr3_nt: TGTGCCAGCAGCCAAGAACACGGGAGAAACGGCTACACCTTC; cdr3_aa: CASSQEHGRNGYTF
j_call: TRBJ1-1; v_call: TRBV19; cdr3_length: 13; d_call: -; clone_size: -; cdr3_nt: TGTGCCAGTAGTATCCAAGTCGCGAAACTGGCTTTCTTT; cdr3_aa: CASSIQVAKLAFF
j_call: TRBJ2-5; v_call: TRBV9; cdr3_length: 16; d_call: TRBD1; clone_size: once; cdr3_nt: TGTGCCAGCAGCGTAGAACGGACAGGGGTGAGAGAGACCCAGTACTTC; cdr3_aa: CASSVERTGVRETQYF
j_call: TRBJ1-4; v_call: TRBV4-3; cdr3_length: 14; d_call: -; clone_size: -; cdr3_nt: TGCGCCAGCAGCCAAGTTCTTCCGGGGGAAAAACTGTTTTTT; cdr3_aa: CASSQVLPGEKLFF
j_call: TRBJ2-1; v_call: TRBV7-6; cdr3_length: 15; d_call: TRBD2; clone_size: once; cdr3_nt: TGTGCCAGCAGCGAATATGCTGCCGGGGGGACTGAGCAGTTCTTC; cdr3_aa: CASSEYAAGGTEQFF
j_call: TRBJ2-7; v_call: TRBV28; cdr3_length: 14; d_call: TRBD1; clone_size: -; cdr3_nt: TGTGCCAGCATCTCTGGGGACAGGGCCGGCGAGCAGTACTTC; cdr3_aa: CASISGDRAGEQYF
j_call: TRBJ2-3; v_call: TRBV5-1; cdr3_length: 13; d_call: -; clone_size: -; cdr3_nt: TGCGCCAGCAGCCTCGGACTCACAGATACGCAGTATTTT; cdr3_aa: CASSLGLTDTQYF
j_call: TRBJ2-7; v_call: TRBV16; cdr3_length: 15; d_call: -; clone_size: -; cdr3_nt: TGTGCCAGCAGCCGGTACTCAGGACAAGACTACGAGCAGTACTTC; cdr3_aa: CASSRYSGQDYEQYF
j_call: TRBJ2-1; v_call: TRBV28; cdr3_length: 13; d_call: TRBD1; clone_size: -; cdr3_nt: TGTGCCAGCAGTTCGGGACAGGATCATGAGCAGTTCTTC; cdr3_aa: CASSSGQDHEQFF
j_call: TRBJ1-2; v_call: TRBV7-2; cdr3_length: 15; d_call: -; clone_size: -; cdr3_nt: TGTGCCAGCAGCTTAGAATTTGGGGCTAACTATGGCTACACCTTC; cdr3_aa: CASSLEFGANYGYTF
j_call: TRBJ2-7; v_call: TRBV5-1; cdr3_length: 14; d_call: -; clone_size: once; cdr3_nt: TGCGCCAGCAGCACAAGGACTACACCCTACGAGCAGTACTTC; cdr3_aa: CASSTRTTPYEQYF
j_call: TRBJ2-1; v_call: TRBV6-5; cdr3_length: 15; d_call: TRBD1; clone_size: -; cdr3_nt: TGTGCCAGCAGTGGGGGACAGGGAAGCCACAATGAGCAGTTCTTC; cdr3_aa: CASSGGQGSHNEQFF
j_call: TRBJ1-3; v_call: TRBV29-1; cdr3_length: 12; d_call: TRBD1; clone_size: -; cdr3_nt: TGCAGCGTTTGGACAGGGGGAAACACCATATATTTT; cdr3_aa: CSVWTGGNTIYF
j_call: TRBJ2-7; v_call: TRBV5-1; cdr3_length: 15; d_call: -; clone_size: -; cdr3_nt: TGCGCCAGCAGCTTGACCCATACGGTTTCACACGAGCAGTACTTC; cdr3_aa: CASSLTHTVSHEQYF
j_call: TRBJ1-3; v_call: TRBV18; cdr3_length: 14; d_call: -; clone_size: -; cdr3_nt: TGTGCCAGCTCTCCGTTACACTCTGGAAACACCATATATTTT; cdr3_aa: CASSPLHSGNTIYF
j_call: TRBJ2-3; v_call: TRBV2; cdr3_length: 14; d_call: -; clone_size: -; cdr3_nt: TGTGCCAGCAAAATAGGGGCTAGCACAGATACGCAGTATTTT; cdr3_aa: CASKIGASTDTQYF
j_call: TRBJ1-2; v_call: TRBV9; cdr3_length: 13; d_call: -; clone_size: -; cdr3_nt: TGTGCCAGCAGCGCACAGGATTACTATGGCTACACCTTC; cdr3_aa: CASSAQDYYGYTF
j_call: TRBJ2-3; v_call: TRBV7-9; cdr3_length: 12; d_call: -; clone_size: -; cdr3_nt: TGTGCCAGCAGCTTATACACAGATACGCAGTATTTT; cdr3_aa: CASSLYTDTQYF
j_call: TRBJ1-4; v_call: TRBV2; cdr3_length: 15; d_call: TRBD1; clone_size: -; cdr3_nt: TGTGCCAGCAGCGAAATGGGACAGTATAATGAAAAACTGTTTTTT; cdr3_aa: CASSEMGQYNEKLFF
j_call: TRBJ2-3; v_call: TRBV7-9; cdr3_length: 10; d_call: -; clone_size: -; cdr3_nt: TGTGCCGTTATTGCCGATACGCAGTATTTT; cdr3_aa: CAVIADTQYF
j_call: TRBJ2-1; v_call: TRBV5-6; cdr3_length: 15; d_call: -; clone_size: once; cdr3_nt: TGTGCCAGCAGCTTGGGAACTCTATCCTACAATGAGCAGTTCTTC; cdr3_aa: CASSLGTLSYNEQFF
j_call: TRBJ1-5; v_call: TRBV6-1; cdr3_length: 16; d_call: TRBD1; clone_size: -; cdr3_nt: TGTGCCAGCAGTGCAAAGGACAGGGCGAACAATCAGCCCCAGCATTTT; cdr3_aa: CASSAKDRANNQPQHF
j_call: TRBJ2-7; v_call: TRBV28; cdr3_length: 14; d_call: TRBD2; clone_size: -; cdr3_nt: TGTGCCAGCAGTTTTTTGGCGGGAGTCTACGAGCAGTACTTC; cdr3_aa: CASSFLAGVYEQYF